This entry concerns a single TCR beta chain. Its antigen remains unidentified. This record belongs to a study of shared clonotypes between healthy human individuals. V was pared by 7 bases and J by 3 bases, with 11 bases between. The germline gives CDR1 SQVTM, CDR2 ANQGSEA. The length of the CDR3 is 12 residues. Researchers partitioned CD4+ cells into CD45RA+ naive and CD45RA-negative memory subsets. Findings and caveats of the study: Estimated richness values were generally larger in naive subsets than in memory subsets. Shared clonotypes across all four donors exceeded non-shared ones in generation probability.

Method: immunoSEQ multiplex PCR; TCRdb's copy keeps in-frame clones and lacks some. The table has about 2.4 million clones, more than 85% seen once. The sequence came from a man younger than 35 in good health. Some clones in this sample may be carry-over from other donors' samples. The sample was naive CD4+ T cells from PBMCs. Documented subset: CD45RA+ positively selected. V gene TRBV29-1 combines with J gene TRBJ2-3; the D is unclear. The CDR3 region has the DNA TGCAGCGCCCGGACCGTAACAGATACGCAGTATTTT. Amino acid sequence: CSARTVTDTQYF.